The sequence of this T cell receptor (beta chain) was determined in a study of cytomegalovirus exposure and HLA in healthy donors. Whole-study results and caveats: Common viral pathogens (according to a later analysis) appeared linked to several of the most significant clusters. V- and J-gene trimming of TCR beta was linked (in a later analysis) to a missense DCLRE1C variant. Exclusion applied to some V segments, including TRBV6-2 and TRBV6-3, as they were indistinguishable. Within an earlier analysis, most TCR beta V segments proved productive either about 87% or about 30% of the time.

The PCR employed 60 Vbeta primers together with 13 Jbeta primers. This table comes from immunoSEQ multiplex PCR, and its TCRdb copy is limited to in-frame clones, with some not included. The top ten hold 1.8% of the sample, which has over 200,000 clones, about 80% seen once. Regarding this clone: No antigen is known for it.

There are 14 residues in the CDR3. In germline, CDR1 is KGHSH, CDR2 LQKENI. With 3 bases clipped from V and 2 bases from J, the junction kept 4 bases outside the gene matches. V is TRBV18 and J is TRBJ2-7; TRBD1 matches 7 bases. This receptor was obtained from a male donor in good health and CMV-seronegative. Sequencing was performed on PBMCs. CDR3 bases: TGTGCCAGCTCACCCATACAGGGGACCTACGAGCAGTACTTC. Protein sequence: CASSPIQGTYEQYF.